The text below deals with one TCR beta chain. TCRdb's table, derived via immunoSEQ multiplex PCR, lists solely in-frame clones and lacks some. There are some 45,000 clones in the sample; more than 70% occur only once, and 0.88% lies in the top ten. The data belong to a study of ipilimumab plus nivolumab after autologous stem cell transplantation. Here the sequenced sample was PBMCs, taken in a trial of ipilimumab plus nivolumab as post-transplant consolidation. The origin of this receptor is a male donor with multiple myeloma.

CDR3 sequence reads: CASSQDRGRNYGYTF. DNA for the CDR3: TGCGCCAGCAGCCAAGACAGGGGACGTAACTATGGCTACACCTTC. The chain joins TRBV5-1 to TRBJ1-2; 8 bases align to TRBD1. Trimming at V came to 4 bases and at J to 1 base, leaving 6 bases not matched to a gene. From germline, CDR1 is SGHRS and CDR2 YFSETQ. This CDR3 has 15 residues.